This T cell receptor (beta chain) came from a study of T cell repertoires in cytomegalovirus infection. Study-level background: A matching HLA type, together with CMV infection, was signaled by public TCR beta signatures.

The CDR3 has 12 amino acids. Germline CDR1 is SGDLS and CDR2 is YYNGEE. V gave up 0 bases and J gave up 9 bases, with 4 bases separating them. TCRdb reanalysed the reads using MiXCR and keeps one entry per CDR3 protein. The repertoire has around 740,000 distinct CDR3 sequences, approximately 40% of them found once; the top ten carry 2.8%. The sequenced sample was PBMCs. The V call is TRBV9, the J call TRBJ1-6; no clear D gene. This TCR came from a human donor in good health (CMV status not recorded). Some clones in this sample may be carry-over from other donors' samples. The CDR3 protein is CASSVEASPLHF. CDR3 bases: TGTGCCAGCAGCGTAGAGGCTTCACCCCTCCACTTT.